These 13 T cell receptor beta chains share one sample of origin, sequenced in a study of T cell responses to AZD1222 COVID-19 vaccine. Some clones are missing from TCRdb's copy, which holds only in-frame ones; the method was immunoSEQ multiplex PCR. The data contain 150,000 to 200,000 clones, almost 90% of them singletons. Sequencing used peripheral blood, obtained on day 0 of AZD1222 vaccination. The receptors were sampled from an adult in good health.

The chain is built from TRBV5-1 and TRBJ1-2; no clear D. Trimming stripped 0 bases from V and 1 base from J, with 7 bases between. From germline, CDR1 is SGHRS and CDR2 YFSETQ. The CDR3 length is 14 residues. The CDR3 DNA is TGCGCCAGCAGCTTGGAAGATTTTAACTATGGCTACACCTTC. This codes for CASSLEDFNYGYTF.

V is TRBV7-2 and J is TRBJ1-3, with TRBD1 identical over 10 bases. Per the germline V gene, CDR1 is SGHTA and CDR2 is FQGNSA. This CDR3 is built from 16 residues. V lost 4 bases, J lost 0 bases, and 3 bases stayed unmatched. The CDR3 DNA sequence: TGTGCCAGCAGCTGGGGACAGGGGTTCTCTGGAAACACCATATATTTT. As protein: CASSWGQGFSGNTIYF.

This chain connects TRBV6-5 to TRBJ1-4; D remains unclear. Germline V gene lookup returns CDR1 MNHEY and CDR2 SVGAGI. Trimming took 0 bases from V and 5 from J, leaving 10 bases between them. The CDR3 contains 15 residues. The CDR3 protein is CASSYSGRWNEKLFF. The CDR3 DNA reads as TGTGCCAGCAGTTACTCGGGCAGGTGGAATGAAAAACTGTTTTTT.

The count of this clone is one. CDR3: CASSSPGSPSTDTQYF. CDR3 sequence (DNA): TGTGCCAGCAGTTCCCCGGGATCTCCTAGCACAGATACGCAGTATTTT. The chain joins TRBV28 to TRBJ2-3, with a tentative D call TRBD2 (5 bases). The CDR3 totals 16 residues. Germline lookup yields CDR1 MDHEN and CDR2 SYDVKM. Trimming removed 4 bases at V and 0 bases at J, with 14 bases between.

The chain carries TRBV6-5 and TRBJ1-5; possibly TRBD1 for D (5 bases). There are 13 residues in the CDR3. V lost 6 bases, J lost 9 bases, and 15 bases lay in between. CDR1 and CDR2 from the germline V gene are MNHEY and SVGAGI. Here the CDR3 DNA reads TGTGCCAGCAGCGCAGGGTACGGCTGGCCCCAGCATTTT. Its translation: CASSAGYGWPQHF.

This rearrangement joins TRBV18 to TRBJ2-1, with D maybe TRBD1 (5 bases). CDR1 is KGHSH and CDR2 is LQKENI in the germline V gene. With 4 bases removed from V and 7 bases from J, the gap between germline ends came to 8 bases. The CDR3 is made up of 12 amino acids. This chain's CDR3 is CASSLRENEQFF. The CDR3 DNA reads TGTGCCAGCTCACTCAGGGAAAATGAGCAGTTCTTC.

The sample holds one count of this clone. The chain has TRBV7-9 and TRBJ2-3; perhaps TRBD2 as D (6 bases). This CDR3 is built from 16 residues. Germline CDR1 SEHNR, CDR2 FQNEAQ (reference sequence). The V and J ends lost 6 bases and 6 bases respectively, with 22 bases between them. CDR3: CASSPPVGGEADTQYF. CDR3 nucleotides: TGTGCCAGCAGTCCCCCAGTGGGGGGAGAGGCGGATACGCAGTATTTT.

The rearrangement links TRBV28 to TRBJ1-3; TRBD1 might be the D (6 bases). CDR1 and CDR2 from the germline V gene are MDHEN and SYDVKM. This CDR3 contains 15 residues. The V end lost 5 bases, the J end lost 2 bases, and 13 bases lay between the germline ends. The CDR3 here is CASSPNRATGNTIYF. DNA of the CDR3: TGTGCCAGCAGTCCAAACAGGGCAACTGGAAACACCATATATTTT.

The CDR3 nucleotides read TGTGCCAGCAGCCAAGCCTCCCAGGGATTCAACTATGGCTACACCTTC. Encoded protein: CASSQASQGFNYGYTF. This rearrangement joins TRBV14 to TRBJ1-2; tentatively, D is TRBD1 (5 bases). The CDR3 is 16 residues long. CDR1 SGHDN and CDR2 FVKESK come from the germline V gene. V lost 1 base and J 2 bases, leaving 14 bases between the germline ends.

The chain recombines TRBV7-2 with TRBJ1-3; no clear D. The germline CDR1 and CDR2 sequences are SGHTA and FQGNSA. This CDR3 has 13 amino acids. Between the trimmed V and J ends, which lost 5 bases and 0 bases, there was a span of 5 bases. CDR3 sequence (DNA): TGTGCCAGCAGCCATCCCTCTGGAAACACCATATATTTT. Protein sequence: CASSHPSGNTIYF.

The chain is built from TRBV28 and TRBJ2-2, with D possibly being TRBD2 (6 bases). The CDR3 length is 17 residues. Germline CDR1 is MDHEN and CDR2 is SYDVKM. Trimming left V 6 bases short and J 2 bases short, with 19 bases between. CDR3 DNA: TGTGCCAGCAGCAACCAGAAACGGGACTCAAACACCGGGGAGCTGTTTTTT. Translation: CASSNQKRDSNTGELFF.

The V and J genes are TRBV7-6 and TRBJ2-5; D call uncertain. The germline V gene encodes CDR1 SGHVS and CDR2 FNYEAQ. Deletions cut 5 bases from V and 4 bases from J, with 11 bases between. The CDR3 totals 13 residues. The CDR3 here is CASSPAFRETQYF. The DNA of the CDR3 is TGTGCCAGCAGCCCAGCCTTCCGAGAGACCCAGTACTTC.

The V call is TRBV11-1, the J call TRBJ2-1, with TRBD2 matching over 7 bases. The CDR3 totals 13 residues. Trimming removed 5 bases from V and 8 bases from J; junction bases left unmatched: 6. From germline, CDR1 is SGHAT and CDR2 FQDESV (reference sequence). The CDR3 is CASSPRLAYEQFF. In DNA, the CDR3 is TGTGCCAGCAGCCCAAGACTAGCCTATGAGCAGTTCTTC.